These 10 T cell receptor beta chains came from one sample sequenced in a study of T cells in narcolepsy. Method: immunoSEQ multiplex PCR; TCRdb's copy keeps in-frame clones and lacks some. This table holds 25,000 to 35,000 clones, approximately 85% found once. The sequencing input was CD45RA- memory CD4+ T cells from PBMCs. The receptors here all came from a human donor with narcolepsy.

The CDR3 DNA reads as TGCGCCAGCAGCTTGGCAAAGTATAGCGAGAGCTCCTACAATGAGCAGTTCTTC. This codes for CASSLAKYSESSYNEQFF. This sequence joins TRBV5-1 and TRBJ2-1; possible D gene TRBD2, 5 bases. Germline V gene data show CDR1 as SGHRS and CDR2 as YFSETQ. Deletions cut 0 bases from V and 0 bases from J, with 16 bases between. This CDR3 spans 18 amino acids.

This chain uses TRBV30 with TRBJ1-5, with D maybe TRBD1 (6 bases). This CDR3 is built from 13 residues. Trimming cost V 2 bases and J 7 bases, with 12 bases left between them. In germline, CDR1 is GTSNPN, CDR2 SVGIG (reference sequence). The CDR3 bases are TGTGCCTGGAGTACGGGGGCTGGACAGCCCCAGCATTTT. It encodes CAWSTGAGQPQHF.

The chain is built from TRBV28 and TRBJ2-7; the match to TRBD1 covers 10 bases. Germline V gives CDR1 MDHEN, CDR2 SYDVKM. V lost 6 bases, J lost 6 bases, and 11 bases stayed unmatched. CDR3 length: 15 residues. In DNA, the CDR3 is TGTGCCAGCAGACCCATTGGGACAGGGGAAGTCGAGCAGTACTTC. Amino acid sequence: CASRPIGTGEVEQYF.

The V gene is TRBV2, the J gene TRBJ2-7; a weak D match, TRBD1 (5 bases). Trimming took 4 bases from V and 5 from J, leaving 9 bases between them. Germline CDR1 SNHLY, CDR2 FYNNEI. The CDR3 extends over 12 amino acids. The CDR3 coding sequence is TGTGCCAGCAGTGCACAGGCCCACGAGCAGTACTTC. It specifies CASSAQAHEQYF.

The V gene is TRBV30, the J gene TRBJ1-2, with D possibly matching TRBD1 (6 bases). The CDR3 is 15 amino acids. Trimming removed 4 bases at V and 4 bases at J, with 19 bases between. Per the germline V gene, CDR1 is GTSNPN and CDR2 is SVGIG (reference sequence). The CDR3: CAWIVGSGEAYGYTF. The CDR3 DNA is TGTGCCTGGATCGTCGGTTCAGGGGAGGCCTATGGCTACACCTTC.

CDR3 residues: CASSYSQGMSNQPQHF. The CDR3 bases are TGTGCCAGCAGTTACAGTCAGGGGATGAGCAATCAGCCCCAGCATTTT. The genes are TRBV6-6 and TRBJ1-5, with D possibly TRBD1 on 6 matching bases. The CDR3 consists of 16 residues. V lost 2 bases and J lost 1, with 12 bases in between. The germline gives CDR1 MNHNY, CDR2 SVGAGI (reference sequence).

The V and J genes are TRBV21-1 and TRBJ1-4. TRBV21-1 has pseudogene status. This CDR3 region has 14 residues. CDR3 DNA sequence: TGTGCCAGCACCCCGGACTCTGGGGCTGAAAAACTGTTTTTT. Translated, it gives CASTPDSGAEKLFF.

This clone was seen a single time. V is TRBV29-1 and J is TRBJ2-3, with a weak D call TRBD1 (7 bases). CDR1 is SQVTM, CDR2 ANQGSEA, per germline. V was shortened by 7 bases and J by 2 bases, with 13 bases between the two germline ends. The CDR3 loop spans 13 amino acids. In DNA, the CDR3 is TGCAGCGGGGCGGAGGGGGCCACAGATACGCAGTATTTT. This gives the protein CSGAEGATDTQYF.

This clone was seen only a few times. The DNA for the CDR3 is TGTGCCAGTAGGAGGACAACCTCCTATGGCTACACCTTC. It translates to CASRRTTSYGYTF. This chain connects TRBV19 to TRBJ1-2, with a possible D match to TRBD1 (5 bases). In germline, CDR1 is LNHDA, CDR2 SQIVND (reference sequence). There are 13 residues in the CDR3. Trimming stripped 6 bases from V and 4 bases from J, with 12 bases between.

The chain couples TRBV7-3 to TRBJ2-3; perhaps TRBD1 as D (5 bases). Germline CDR1 SGHTA, CDR2 FQGTGA. V was cut by 2 bases and J by 1 base, with 10 bases left in between. This CDR3 has 15 amino acids. The CDR3 protein is CASSLLGRGTDTQYF. CDR3 nucleotide sequence: TGTGCCAGCAGCTTACTAGGCAGGGGCACAGATACGCAGTATTTT.